This T cell receptor beta chain is drawn from a study of blood T cell repertoires in COVID-19. Study-level background: The study drew acute and convalescent COVID-19 samples from the United States, Italy and Spain. PBMCs, B-cell-depleted T cells, or T cells were the source of the cDNA or gDNA that made up the material.

As handled by the study authors: Amplifying reference gene primers gave estimates of nucleated cell counts. The method was immunoSEQ multiplex PCR; TCRdb's version includes in-frame clones alone and lacks a portion of them. Clone size and the V and J calls come from that table; the DNA yielded D and trimming. This table has 150,000 to 200,000 clones, roughly four fifths appearing once. This clonotype was obtained from a woman older than 75 with acute or convalescent COVID-19. Sequenced input: peripheral blood.

This CDR3 reads CASSSITGMGTYEQYF. The CDR3 region has the DNA TGCGCCAGCAGCTCGATAACAGGGATGGGGACCTACGAGCAGTACTTC. J is TRBJ2-7 and V is TRBV5-1; a possible D gene is TRBD1 (6 bases). From germline, CDR1 is SGHRS and CDR2 YFSETQ. The V and J ends lost 3 bases and 2 bases respectively, with 18 bases between them. This CDR3 comprises 16 residues. Together with reference TRBV5-1 and TRBJ2-7, the CDR3 gives the full variable domain: KAGVTQTPRYLIKTRGQQVTLSCSPISGHRSVSWYQQTPGQGLQFLFEYFSETQRNKGNFPGRFSGRQFSNSRSEMNVSTLELGDSALYLCASSSITGMGTYEQYFGPGTRLTVT.